This TCR beta chain was obtained from a study of cytomegalovirus exposure and HLA in healthy donors. Germline CDR1 and CDR2: SQVTM and ANQGSEA. This CDR3 is built from 12 residues. Amplification used 60 Vbeta primers and 13 Jbeta primers. Sequencing was performed with immunoSEQ multiplex PCR; in TCRdb, only in-frame clones are kept and a portion is missing. This sample yields over 150,000 clones, of which less than 85% are seen a single time; over 1.5% belongs to the top ten. The sample comprised PBMCs. The chain is built from TRBV29-1 and TRBJ2-5, with 9 bases matching TRBD1. Near its end, the DNA agrees better with TRBJ2-7, so the J call may be wrong. The clonotype originates from a girl under 18 in good health and CMV-seropositive. The CDR3 here is CSAQGADYEQYF. Written as DNA, the CDR3 is TGCAGCGCACAGGGGGCGGACTACGAGCAGTACTTC.